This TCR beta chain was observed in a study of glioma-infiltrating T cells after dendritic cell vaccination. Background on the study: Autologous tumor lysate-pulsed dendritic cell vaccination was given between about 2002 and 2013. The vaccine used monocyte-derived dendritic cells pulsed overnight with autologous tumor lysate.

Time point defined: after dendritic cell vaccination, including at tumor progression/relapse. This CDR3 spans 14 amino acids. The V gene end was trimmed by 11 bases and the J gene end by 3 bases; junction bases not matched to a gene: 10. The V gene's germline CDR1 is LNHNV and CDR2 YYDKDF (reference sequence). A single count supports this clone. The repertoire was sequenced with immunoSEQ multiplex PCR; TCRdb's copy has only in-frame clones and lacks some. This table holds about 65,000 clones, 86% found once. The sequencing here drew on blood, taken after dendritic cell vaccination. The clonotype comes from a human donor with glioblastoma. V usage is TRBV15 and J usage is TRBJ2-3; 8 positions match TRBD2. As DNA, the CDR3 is TGTGCCTCCCTTCGGGCGGGAGGAACAGATACGCAGTATTTT. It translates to CASLRAGGTDTQYF.